This is a list of T cell receptor beta chains from one sample in a study of T cell responses to AZD1222 COVID-19 vaccine. TCRdb's copy holds only in-frame clones and misses some; the assay was immunoSEQ multiplex PCR. The table includes around 150,000 clones, roughly 88% detected once. This material consisted of peripheral blood, taken 28 days after the second AZD1222 dose. These receptors were taken from an adult who received the AZD1222 COVID-19 vaccine. The conserved cysteine and the conserved F or W are not part of the CDR3 here.

V: TRBV20-1; J: TRBJ1-5; length: 9; CDR3: SARGSQPQH
V: TRBV6-4; J: TRBJ2-3; length: 13; CDR3: ASSITSGITDTQY
V: TRBV4-2; J: TRBJ1-2; length: 14; CDR3: ASSQVGTGQNYGYT
V: TRBV27; J: TRBJ2-5; length: 9; CDR3: ASSLSETQY
V: TRBV11-3; J: TRBJ2-2; length: 13; CDR3: ASSPRRGYTGELF
V: TRBV28; J: TRBJ2-2; length: 12; CDR3: ASSLRQDTGELF
V: TRBV12-3/TRBV12-4; J: TRBJ2-5; length: 11; CDR3: ASSLVSLETQY
V: TRBV27; J: TRBJ1-2; length: 12; CDR3: ASSTGMGNYGYT
V: TRBV30; J: TRBJ2-5; length: 9; CDR3: AWTVRETQY
V: TRBV29-1; J: TRBJ1-5; length: 15; CDR3: SVTGGSAYRDNQPQH
V: TRBV5-1; J: TRBJ2-7; length: 15; CDR3: ASSLWGGLAGGHEQY
V: TRBV27; J: TRBJ1-2; length: 13; CDR3: ASRTSTGGAHGYT
V: TRBV6-1; J: TRBJ2-7; length: 9; CDR3: ASSEGSKTY
V: TRBV12-3/TRBV12-4; J: TRBJ1-1; length: 11; CDR3: ASSYGVGTEAF
V: TRBV2; J: TRBJ2-3; length: 11; CDR3: ASSDRGTDTQY
V: TRBV4-2; J: TRBJ1-3; length: 14; CDR3: ASSQDRDALANTIY
V: TRBV6-5; J: TRBJ2-1; length: 13; CDR3: ASTIAGSAHNEQF
V: TRBV5-1; J: TRBJ2-7; length: 11; CDR3: ASSQGVTYEQY
V: TRBV12-3/TRBV12-4; J: TRBJ1-2; length: 9; CDR3: ASSLERGYT
V: TRBV3-1/TRBV3-2; J: TRBJ2-5; length: 9; CDR3: ASSQAGAQY
V: TRBV6-5; J: TRBJ1-2; length: 14; CDR3: ASSYSIGTGNYGYT
V: TRBV6-6; J: TRBJ1-5; length: 14; CDR3: ASSPRDRGEGQPQH
V: TRBV4-2; J: TRBJ1-5; length: 14; CDR3: ASSQDPVVGNQPQH
V: TRBV29-1; J: TRBJ1-2; length: 11; CDR3: SVAPGLNYGYT
V: TRBV28; J: TRBJ2-1; length: 15; CDR3: ASSLAGGRDSYNEQF
V: TRBV7-2; J: TRBJ2-7; length: 12; CDR3: ASSEGPSSYEQY
V: TRBV5-1; J: TRBJ2-7; length: 11; CDR3: ASSPTGSYEQY
V: TRBV6-5; J: TRBJ1-2; length: 13; CDR3: ASSGTGGVSYGYT
V: TRBV29-1; J: TRBJ2-7; length: 11; CDR3: SVSSDRTYEQY
V: TRBV3-1/TRBV3-2; J: TRBJ2-3; length: 11; CDR3: ASSTRTSASQY
V: TRBV30; J: TRBJ2-7; length: 13; CDR3: AWSGPGTADHEQY